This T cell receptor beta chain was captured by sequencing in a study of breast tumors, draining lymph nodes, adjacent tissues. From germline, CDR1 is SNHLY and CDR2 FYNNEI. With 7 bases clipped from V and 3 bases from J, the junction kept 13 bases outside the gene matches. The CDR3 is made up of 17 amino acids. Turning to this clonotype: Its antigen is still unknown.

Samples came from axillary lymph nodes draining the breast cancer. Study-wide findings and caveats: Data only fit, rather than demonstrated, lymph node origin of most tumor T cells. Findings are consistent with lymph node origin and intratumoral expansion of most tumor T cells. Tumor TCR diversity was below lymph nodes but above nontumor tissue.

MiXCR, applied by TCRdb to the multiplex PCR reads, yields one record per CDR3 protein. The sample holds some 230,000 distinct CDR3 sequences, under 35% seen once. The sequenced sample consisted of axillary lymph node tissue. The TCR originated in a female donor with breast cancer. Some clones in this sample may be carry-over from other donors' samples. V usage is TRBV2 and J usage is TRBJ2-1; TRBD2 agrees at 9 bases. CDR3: CASIPVGGRGCYNEQFF. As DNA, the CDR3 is TGTGCCAGCATCCCAGTGGGCGGGAGGGGCTGCTACAATGAGCAGTTCTTC.